The 5 T cell receptor beta chains in this list originate from one sample, sequenced in a study of T cell responses to AZD1222 COVID-19 vaccine (dated by TCRdb to the early 2020s). Library generation was performed with the immunoSEQ multiplex PCR assay. TCRdb retrieved this table from immuneACCESS and kept in-frame rearrangements only. Not all clones are present; in checked studies, unresolved V genes account for under half, and no reason is known for the remainder. The sample contains around 190,000 clones, around 88% of them found a single time. Of the sample, around 0.5% falls within the top ten clones. This sample's time point label indicates: baseline before first vaccination. Sequenced here: peripheral blood, sampled on day 0 of AZD1222 vaccination. The receptors stem from an adult in good health.

This clone was counted a single time. V is TRBV28 and J is TRBJ1-3; D is uncertain. The germline V gene encodes CDR1 MDHEN and CDR2 SYDVKM. There are 15 residues in the CDR3. The V end was cut by 5 bases, the J end by 5 bases, with 16 bases between. DNA for the CDR3: TGTGCCAGCAGTCCCTCGGGCTCCAATAGAAACACCATATATTTT. Encoded protein: CASSPSGSNRNTIYF. Full variable domain (missing parts from reference TRBV28 and TRBJ1-3): DVKVTQSSRYLVKRTGEKVFLECVQDMDHENMFWYRQDPGLGLRLIYFSYDVKMKEKGDIPEGYSVSREKKERFSLILESASTNQTSMYLCASSPSGSNRNTIYFGEGSWLTVV.

The chain recombines TRBV11-2 with TRBJ2-2, with a weak D call TRBD2 (6 bases). V shed 0 bases and J shed 6 bases, with 8 bases lying between them. This CDR3 spans 14 amino acids. The germline gives CDR1 SGHAT, CDR2 FQNNGV. As DNA, the CDR3 is TGTGCCAGCAGCTTAGAACCGGGGGCCGGGGAGCTGTTTTTT. Encoded protein: CASSLEPGAGELFF.

This chain joins TRBV29-1 and TRBJ2-5; 8 bases agree with TRBD1. From germline, CDR1 is SQVTM and CDR2 ANQGSEA. J lost 5 bases, V lost 7 bases, and 6 bases had no gene match. CDR3 length equals 12 residues. The DNA of the CDR3 is TGCAGCGCCGCGGCAGGGGGCGAGACCCAGTACTTC. Protein: CSAAAGGETQYF.

V and J are TRBV6-4 and TRBJ2-3; 8 bases fit TRBD2. The CDR3 has 15 residues. CDR1 is MRHNA and CDR2 is SNTAGT in the germline V gene. The V gene end was trimmed by 4 bases and the J gene end by 1 base; junction bases not matched to a gene: 4. CDR3 nucleotide sequence: TGTGCCAGCAGTGTGGCGGGAGGAGGCACAGATACGCAGTATTTT. It specifies CASSVAGGGTDTQYF.

This chain connects TRBV6-2 or TRBV6-3 to TRBJ1-5; D might be TRBD1 (6 bases). Trimming removed 3 bases from V and 7 bases from J, with 10 bases in between. Germline lookup yields CDR1 MNHEY and CDR2 SVGEGT. The CDR3 has 13 amino acids. CDR3: CASSYNREQPQHF. The CDR3 nucleotides are TGTGCCAGCAGTTATAACAGGGAGCAGCCCCAGCATTTT.